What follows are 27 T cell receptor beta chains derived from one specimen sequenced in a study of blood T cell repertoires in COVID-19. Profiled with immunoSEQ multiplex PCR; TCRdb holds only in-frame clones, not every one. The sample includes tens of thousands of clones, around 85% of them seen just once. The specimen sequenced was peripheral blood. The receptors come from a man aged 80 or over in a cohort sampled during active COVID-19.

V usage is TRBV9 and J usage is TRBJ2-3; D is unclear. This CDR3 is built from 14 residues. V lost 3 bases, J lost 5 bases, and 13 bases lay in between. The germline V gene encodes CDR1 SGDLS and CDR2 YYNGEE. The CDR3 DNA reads TGTGCCAGCAGCGAGACTGTGTTTGGAGATACGCAGTATTTT. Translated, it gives CASSETVFGDTQYF.

This CDR3 reads CASSVLRGEQYV. CDR3 nucleotides: TGTGCCAGCAGCGTGCTCAGGGGCGAGCAGTACGTC. The chain recombines TRBV2 with TRBJ2-7, with TRBD1 as a possible D gene (6 bases). The CDR3 spans 12 residues. CDR1 and CDR2 (germline): SNHLY, FYNNEI. Trimming pared 6 bases from V and 6 bases from J, leaving 12 bases between.

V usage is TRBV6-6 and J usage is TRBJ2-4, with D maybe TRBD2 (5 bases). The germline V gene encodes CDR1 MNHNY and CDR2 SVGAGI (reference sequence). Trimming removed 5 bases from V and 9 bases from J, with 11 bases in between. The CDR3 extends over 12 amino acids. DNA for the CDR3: TGTGCCAGCAGTCCAACTAGTAGCATTCAGTACTTC. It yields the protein CASSPTSSIQYF.

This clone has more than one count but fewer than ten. In DNA, the CDR3 is TGTGCCAGCAGCCCTACGACTGAGGGTACGCAGTATTTT. Protein: CASSPTTEGTQYF. The chain uses TRBV27 and TRBJ2-3; weak D call: TRBD2 (5 bases). Germline CDR1 reads MNHEY; CDR2 reads SMNVEV (reference sequence). Trimming pared 6 bases from V and 8 bases from J, leaving 15 bases between. The CDR3 runs to 13 residues.

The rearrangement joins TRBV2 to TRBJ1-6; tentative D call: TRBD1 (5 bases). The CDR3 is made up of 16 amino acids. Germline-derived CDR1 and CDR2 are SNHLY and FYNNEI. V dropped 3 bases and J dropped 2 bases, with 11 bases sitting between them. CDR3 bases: TGTGCCAGCAGTGATAGTTCAGGGCCCTATAATTCACCCCTCCACTTT. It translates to CASSDSSGPYNSPLHF.

CDR3 in amino acids: CASQVVANTGELFF. The CDR3 region has the DNA TGTGCCAGCCAGGTGGTAGCGAACACCGGGGAGCTGTTTTTT. This chain links TRBV28 with TRBJ2-2; D is undetermined. Trimming took off 8 bases at V and 0 bases at J, with 10 bases between the two ends. The germline V gene has CDR1 MDHEN and CDR2 SYDVKM. This CDR3 is 14 amino acids long.

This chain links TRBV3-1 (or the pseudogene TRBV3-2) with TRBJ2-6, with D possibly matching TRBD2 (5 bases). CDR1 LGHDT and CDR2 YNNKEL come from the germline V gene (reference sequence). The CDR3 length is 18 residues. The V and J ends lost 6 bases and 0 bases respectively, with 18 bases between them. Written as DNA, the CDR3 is TGTGCCAGCAGAAGCCGGGTCCAAGGGAGCTCTGGGGCCAACGTCCTGACTTTC. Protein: CASRSRVQGSSGANVLTF.

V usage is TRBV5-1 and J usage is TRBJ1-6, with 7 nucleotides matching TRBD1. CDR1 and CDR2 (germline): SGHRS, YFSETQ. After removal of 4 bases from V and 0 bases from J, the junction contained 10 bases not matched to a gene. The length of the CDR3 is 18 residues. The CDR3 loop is CASSPSLQGSSYNSPLHF. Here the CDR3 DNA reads TGCGCCAGCAGCCCGTCGCTACAGGGGAGCTCCTATAATTCACCCCTCCACTTT.

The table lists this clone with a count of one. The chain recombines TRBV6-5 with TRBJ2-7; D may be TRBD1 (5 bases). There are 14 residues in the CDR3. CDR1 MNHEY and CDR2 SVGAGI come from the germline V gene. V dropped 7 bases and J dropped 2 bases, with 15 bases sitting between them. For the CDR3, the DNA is TGTGCCAGCACCCAAGGGGTGGGTACCTACGAGCAGTACGTC. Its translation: CASTQGVGTYEQYV.

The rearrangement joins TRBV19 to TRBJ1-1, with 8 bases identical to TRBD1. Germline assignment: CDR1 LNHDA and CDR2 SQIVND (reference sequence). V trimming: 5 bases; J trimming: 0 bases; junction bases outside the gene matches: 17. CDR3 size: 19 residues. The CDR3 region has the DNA TGTGCCAGTAGTTCGGGGACAGGTTTCGTCGGGTACATGAACACTGAAGCTTTCTTT. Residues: CASSSGTGFVGYMNTEAFF.

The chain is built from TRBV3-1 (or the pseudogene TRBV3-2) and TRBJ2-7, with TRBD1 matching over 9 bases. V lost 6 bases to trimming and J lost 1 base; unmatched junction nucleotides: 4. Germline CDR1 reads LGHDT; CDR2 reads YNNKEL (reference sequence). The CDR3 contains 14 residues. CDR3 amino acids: CASRQTGGSYEQYF. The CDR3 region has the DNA TGTGCCAGCAGACAGACAGGGGGTTCCTACGAGCAGTACTTC.

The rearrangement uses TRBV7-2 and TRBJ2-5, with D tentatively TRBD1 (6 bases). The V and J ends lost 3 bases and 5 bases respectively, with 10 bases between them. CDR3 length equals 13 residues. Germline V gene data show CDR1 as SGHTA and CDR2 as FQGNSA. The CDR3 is CASSFFQGETQYF. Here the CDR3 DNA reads TGTGCCAGCAGCTTCTTCCAGGGGGAGACCCAGTACTTC.

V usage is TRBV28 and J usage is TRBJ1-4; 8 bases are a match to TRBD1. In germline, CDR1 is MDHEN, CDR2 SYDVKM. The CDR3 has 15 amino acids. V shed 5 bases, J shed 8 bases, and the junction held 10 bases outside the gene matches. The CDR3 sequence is CASSPTQGAREKLFF. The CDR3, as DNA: TGTGCCAGCAGTCCCACCCAGGGGGCGAGAGAAAAACTGTTTTTT.

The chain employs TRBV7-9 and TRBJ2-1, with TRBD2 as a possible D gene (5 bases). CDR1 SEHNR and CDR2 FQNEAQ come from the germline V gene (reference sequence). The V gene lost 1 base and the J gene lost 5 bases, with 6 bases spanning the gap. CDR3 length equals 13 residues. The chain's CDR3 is CASSLVRDNEQFF. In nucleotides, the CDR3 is TGTGCCAGCAGCTTAGTGAGGGACAATGAGCAGTTCTTC.

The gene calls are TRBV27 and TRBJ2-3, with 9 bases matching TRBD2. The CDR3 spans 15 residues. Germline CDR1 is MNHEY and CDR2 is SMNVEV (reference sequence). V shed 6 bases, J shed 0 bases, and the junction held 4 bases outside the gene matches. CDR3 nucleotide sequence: TGTGCCAGCAGGGCGCGGGGGGGCAGCACAGATACGCAGTATTTT. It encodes CASRARGGSTDTQYF.

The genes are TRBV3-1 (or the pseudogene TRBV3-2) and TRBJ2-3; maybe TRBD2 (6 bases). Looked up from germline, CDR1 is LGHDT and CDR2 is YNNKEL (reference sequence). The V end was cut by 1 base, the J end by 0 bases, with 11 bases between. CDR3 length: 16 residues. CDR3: CASSQGGGWSTDTQYF. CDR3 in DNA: TGTGCCAGCAGCCAAGGTGGGGGGTGGAGCACAGATACGCAGTATTTT.

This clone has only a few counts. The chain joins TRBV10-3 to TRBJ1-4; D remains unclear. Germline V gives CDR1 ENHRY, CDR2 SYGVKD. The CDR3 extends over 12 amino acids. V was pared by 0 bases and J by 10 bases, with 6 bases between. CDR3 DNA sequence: TGTGCCATCAGTGAGTCGGAGGGAAAACTGTTTTTT. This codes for CAISESEGKLFF.

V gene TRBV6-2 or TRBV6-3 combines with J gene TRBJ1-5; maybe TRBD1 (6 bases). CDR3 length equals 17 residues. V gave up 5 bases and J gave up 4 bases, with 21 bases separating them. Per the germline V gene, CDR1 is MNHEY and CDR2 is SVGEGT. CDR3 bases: TGTGCCAGCAGTCCAACCAAACAGGGATATCGAAATCAGCCCCAGCATTTT. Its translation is CASSPTKQGYRNQPQHF.

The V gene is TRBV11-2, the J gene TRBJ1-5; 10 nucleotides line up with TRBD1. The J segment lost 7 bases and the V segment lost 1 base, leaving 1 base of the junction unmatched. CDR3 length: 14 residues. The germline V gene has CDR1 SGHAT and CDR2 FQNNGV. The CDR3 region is CASSLGDRGQPQHF. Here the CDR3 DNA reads TGTGCCAGCAGCTTAGGGGACAGGGGACAGCCCCAGCATTTT.

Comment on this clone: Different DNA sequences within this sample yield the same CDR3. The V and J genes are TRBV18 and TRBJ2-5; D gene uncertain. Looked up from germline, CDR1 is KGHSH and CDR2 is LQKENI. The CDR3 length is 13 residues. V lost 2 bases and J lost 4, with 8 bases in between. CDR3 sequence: CASSPGQRETQYF. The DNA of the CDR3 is TGTGCCAGCTCACCAGGGCAGAGAGAGACCCAGTACTTC.

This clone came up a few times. CDR3 coding DNA: TGTGCCAGTAGTATGGACAGAAACAATGAGCAGTTCTTC. This codes for CASSMDRNNEQFF. The rearrangement joins TRBV19 to TRBJ2-1; maybe TRBD1 (6 bases). Germline CDR1 is LNHDA and CDR2 is SQIVND (reference sequence). V was trimmed by 3 bases and J by 5 bases, leaving 8 bases between them. The CDR3 loop spans 13 amino acids.

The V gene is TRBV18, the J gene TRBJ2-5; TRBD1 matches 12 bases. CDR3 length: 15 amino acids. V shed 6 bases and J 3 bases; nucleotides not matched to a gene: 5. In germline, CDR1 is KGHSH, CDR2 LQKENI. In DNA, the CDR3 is TGTGCCAGCTCTCCCGGGACAGGGGGCGAAGAGACCCAGTACTTC. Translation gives CASSPGTGGEETQYF.

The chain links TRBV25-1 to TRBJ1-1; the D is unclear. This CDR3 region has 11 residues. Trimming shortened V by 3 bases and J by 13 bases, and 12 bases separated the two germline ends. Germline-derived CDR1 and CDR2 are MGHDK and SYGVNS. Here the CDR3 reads CASSDPTRIFF. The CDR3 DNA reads TGTGCCAGCAGTGATCCAACGCGGATTTTCTTT.

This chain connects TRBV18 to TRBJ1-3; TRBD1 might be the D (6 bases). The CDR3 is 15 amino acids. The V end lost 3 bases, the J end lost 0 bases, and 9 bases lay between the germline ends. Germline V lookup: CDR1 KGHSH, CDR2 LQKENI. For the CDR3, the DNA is TGTGCCAGCTCACCGAACAGGGACTCTGGAAACACCATATATTTT. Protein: CASSPNRDSGNTIYF.

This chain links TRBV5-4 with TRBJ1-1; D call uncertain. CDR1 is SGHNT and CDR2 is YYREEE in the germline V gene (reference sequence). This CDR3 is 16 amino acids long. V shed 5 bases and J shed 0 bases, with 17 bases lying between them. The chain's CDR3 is CASREDQARMNTEAFF. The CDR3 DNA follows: TGTGCCAGCAGGGAGGATCAGGCCCGCATGAACACTGAAGCTTTCTTT.

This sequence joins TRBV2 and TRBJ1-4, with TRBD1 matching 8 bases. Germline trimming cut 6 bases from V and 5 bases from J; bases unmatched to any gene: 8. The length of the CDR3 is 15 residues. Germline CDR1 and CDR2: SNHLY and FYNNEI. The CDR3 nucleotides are TGTGCCAGCAGGACGACAGGGGCCCACAATGAAAAACTGTTTTTT. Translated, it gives CASRTTGAHNEKLFF.

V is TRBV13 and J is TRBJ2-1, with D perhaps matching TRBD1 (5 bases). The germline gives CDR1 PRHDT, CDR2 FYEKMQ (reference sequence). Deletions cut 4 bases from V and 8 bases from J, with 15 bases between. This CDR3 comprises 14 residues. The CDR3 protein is CASSSKLGLDEQFF. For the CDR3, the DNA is TGTGCCAGCAGCTCGAAATTGGGGCTTGATGAGCAGTTCTTC.